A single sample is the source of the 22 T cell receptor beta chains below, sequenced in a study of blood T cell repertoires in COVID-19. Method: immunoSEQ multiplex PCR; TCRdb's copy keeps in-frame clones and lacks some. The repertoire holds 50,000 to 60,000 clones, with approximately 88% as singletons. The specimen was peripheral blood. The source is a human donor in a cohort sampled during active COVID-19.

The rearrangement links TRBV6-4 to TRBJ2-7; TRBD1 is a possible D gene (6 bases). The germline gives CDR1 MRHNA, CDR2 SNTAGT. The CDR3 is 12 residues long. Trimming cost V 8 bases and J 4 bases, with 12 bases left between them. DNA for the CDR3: TGTGCCAGCCACTCAGGGGCGTACGAGCAGTACGTC. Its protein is CASHSGAYEQYV.

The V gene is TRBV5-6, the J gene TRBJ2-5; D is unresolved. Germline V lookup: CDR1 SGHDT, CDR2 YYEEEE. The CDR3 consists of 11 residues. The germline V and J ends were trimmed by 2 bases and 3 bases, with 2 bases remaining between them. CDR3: CASSFEETQYF. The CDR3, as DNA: TGTGCCAGCAGCTTCGAAGAGACCCAGTACTTC.

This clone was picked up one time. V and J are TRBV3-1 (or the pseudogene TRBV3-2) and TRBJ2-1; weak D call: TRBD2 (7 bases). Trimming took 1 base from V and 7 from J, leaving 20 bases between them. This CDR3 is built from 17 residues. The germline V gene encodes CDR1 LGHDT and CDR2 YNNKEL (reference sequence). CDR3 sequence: CASSQGWGEGGKNEQFF. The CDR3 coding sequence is TGTGCCAGCAGCCAAGGATGGGGTGAGGGGGGGAAGAATGAGCAGTTCTTC.

CDR3 coding DNA: TGTGCCAGCAGTGAAGGTCAGGGGTCGAACAATCAGCCCCAGCATTTT. The encoded protein is CASSEGQGSNNQPQHF. The chain recombines TRBV6-1 with TRBJ1-5, with a possible D match to TRBD1 (6 bases). This CDR3 spans 16 amino acids. V was clipped by 1 base and J by 3 bases, with 13 bases between them. The germline CDR1 and CDR2 sequences are MNHNS and SASEGT.

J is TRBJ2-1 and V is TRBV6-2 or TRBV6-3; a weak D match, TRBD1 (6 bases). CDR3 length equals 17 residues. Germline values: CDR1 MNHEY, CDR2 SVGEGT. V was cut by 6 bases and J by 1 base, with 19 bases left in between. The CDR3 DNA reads TGTGCCAGCAGCCACCGAAAAGGACAGCTATCCTACAATGAGCAGTTCTTC. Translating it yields CASSHRKGQLSYNEQFF.

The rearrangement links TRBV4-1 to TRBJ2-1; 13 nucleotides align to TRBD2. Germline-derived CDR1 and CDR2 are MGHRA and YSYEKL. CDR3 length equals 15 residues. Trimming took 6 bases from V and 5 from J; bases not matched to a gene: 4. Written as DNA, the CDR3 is TGCGCCAGCAGGCAGACTAGCGGGGGGAACAATGAGCAGTTCTTC. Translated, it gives CASRQTSGGNNEQFF.

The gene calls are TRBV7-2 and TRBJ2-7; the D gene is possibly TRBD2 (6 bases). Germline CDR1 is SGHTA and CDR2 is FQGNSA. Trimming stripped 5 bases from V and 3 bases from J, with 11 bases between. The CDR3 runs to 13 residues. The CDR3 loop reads CASSHRENYEQYV. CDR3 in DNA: TGTGCCAGCAGCCACCGGGAGAACTACGAGCAGTACGTC.

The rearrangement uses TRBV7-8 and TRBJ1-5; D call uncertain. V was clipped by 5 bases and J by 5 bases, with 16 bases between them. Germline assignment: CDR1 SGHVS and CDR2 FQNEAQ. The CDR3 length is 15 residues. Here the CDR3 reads CASSLLSAIDQPQHF. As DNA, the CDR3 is TGTGCCAGCAGCCTCCTATCAGCGATCGATCAGCCCCAGCATTTT.

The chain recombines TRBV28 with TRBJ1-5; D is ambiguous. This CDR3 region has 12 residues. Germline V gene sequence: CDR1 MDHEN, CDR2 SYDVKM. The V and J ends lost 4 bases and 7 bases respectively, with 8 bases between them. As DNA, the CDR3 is TGTGCCAGCAGTTCCGCAAGCCAGCCCCAGCATTTT. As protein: CASSSASQPQHF.

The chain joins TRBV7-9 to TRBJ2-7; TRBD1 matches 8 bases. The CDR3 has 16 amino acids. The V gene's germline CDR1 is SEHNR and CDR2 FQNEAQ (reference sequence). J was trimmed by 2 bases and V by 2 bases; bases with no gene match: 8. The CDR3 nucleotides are TGTGCCAGCAGCTTAACGACAGGGGCGGGACCCTACGAGCAGTACTTC. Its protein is CASSLTTGAGPYEQYF. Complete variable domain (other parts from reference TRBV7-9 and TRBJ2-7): DTGVSQNPRHKITKRGQNVTFRCDPISEHNRLYWYRQTLGQGPEFLTYFQNEAQLEKSRLLSDRFSAERPKGSFSTLEIQRTEQGDSAMYLCASSLTTGAGPYEQYFGPGTRLTVT.

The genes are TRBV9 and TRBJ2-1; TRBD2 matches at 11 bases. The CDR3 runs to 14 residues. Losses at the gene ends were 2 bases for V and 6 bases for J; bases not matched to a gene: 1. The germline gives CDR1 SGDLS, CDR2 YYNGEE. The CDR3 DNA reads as TGTGCCAGCAGCGTTAGCGGGGGGGGCAATGAGCAGTTCTTC. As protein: CASSVSGGGNEQFF.

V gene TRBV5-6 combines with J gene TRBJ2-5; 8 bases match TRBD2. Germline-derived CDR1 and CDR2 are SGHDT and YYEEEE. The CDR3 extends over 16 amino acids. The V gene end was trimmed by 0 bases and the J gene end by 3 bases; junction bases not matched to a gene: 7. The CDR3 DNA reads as TGTGCCAGCAGCTTGGCCTTCGGGGGGGCGAAAGAGACCCAGTACTTC. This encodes CASSLAFGGAKETQYF.

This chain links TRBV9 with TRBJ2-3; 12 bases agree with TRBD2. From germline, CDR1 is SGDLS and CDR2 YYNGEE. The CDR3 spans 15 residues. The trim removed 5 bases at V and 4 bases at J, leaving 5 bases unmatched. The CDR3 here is CASSWTSGAPDTQYF. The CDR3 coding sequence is TGTGCCAGCAGTTGGACTAGCGGGGCGCCAGATACGCAGTATTTT.

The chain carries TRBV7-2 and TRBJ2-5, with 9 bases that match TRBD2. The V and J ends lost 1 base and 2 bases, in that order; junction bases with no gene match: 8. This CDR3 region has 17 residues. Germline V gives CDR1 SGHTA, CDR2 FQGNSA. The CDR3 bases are TGTGCCAGCAGCTTAGGACCGGCGGGGGGGCTTCAAGAGACCCAGTACTTC. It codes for CASSLGPAGGLQETQYF. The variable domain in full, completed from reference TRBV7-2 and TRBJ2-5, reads GAGVSQSPSNKVTEKGKDVELRCDPISGHTALYWYRQSLGQGLEFLIYFQGNSAPDKSGLPSDRFSAERTGGSVSTLTIQRTQQEDSAVYLCASSLGPAGGLQETQYFGPGTRLLVL.

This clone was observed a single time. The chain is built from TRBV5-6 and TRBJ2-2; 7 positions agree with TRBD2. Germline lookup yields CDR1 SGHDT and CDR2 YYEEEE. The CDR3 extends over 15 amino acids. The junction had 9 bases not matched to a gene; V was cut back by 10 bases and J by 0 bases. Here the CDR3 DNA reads TGTGCCTCCCTCCGGGACTACTCGAACACCGGGGAGCTGTTTTTT. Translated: CASLRDYSNTGELFF. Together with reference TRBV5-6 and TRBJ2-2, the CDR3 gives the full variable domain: DAGVTQSPTHLIKTRGQQVTLRCSPKSGHDTVSWYQQALGQGPQFIFQYYEEEERQRGNFPDRFSGHQFPNYSSELNVNALLLGDSALYLCASLRDYSNTGELFFGEGSRLTVL.

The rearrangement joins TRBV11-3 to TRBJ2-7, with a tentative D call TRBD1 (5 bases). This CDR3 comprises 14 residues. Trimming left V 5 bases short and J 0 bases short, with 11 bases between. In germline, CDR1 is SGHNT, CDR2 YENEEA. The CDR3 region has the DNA TGTGCCAGCAGCCCAGGGCTGAGCTCCTACGAGCAGTACTTC. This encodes CASSPGLSSYEQYF. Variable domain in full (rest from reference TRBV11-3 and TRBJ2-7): EAGVVQSPRYKIIEKKQPVAFWCNPISGHNTLYWYLQNLGQGPELLIRYENEEAVDDSQLPKDRFSAERLKGVDSTLKIQPAELGDSAVYLCASSPGLSSYEQYFGPGTRLTVT.

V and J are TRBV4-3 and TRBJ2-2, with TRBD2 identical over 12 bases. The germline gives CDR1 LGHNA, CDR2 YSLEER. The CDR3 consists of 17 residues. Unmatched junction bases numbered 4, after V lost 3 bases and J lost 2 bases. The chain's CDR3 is CASSQGLAGLNTGELFF. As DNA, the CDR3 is TGCGCCAGCAGCCAGGGACTAGCGGGTCTTAACACCGGGGAGCTGTTTTTT.

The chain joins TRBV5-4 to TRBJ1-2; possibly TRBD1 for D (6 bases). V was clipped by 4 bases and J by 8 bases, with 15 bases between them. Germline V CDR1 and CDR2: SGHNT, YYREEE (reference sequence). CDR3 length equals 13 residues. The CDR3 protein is CASSPRGGRGYTF. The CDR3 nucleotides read TGTGCCAGCAGCCCCCGGGGGGGGCGCGGCTACACCTTC. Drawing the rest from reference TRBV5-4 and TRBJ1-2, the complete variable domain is ETGVTQSPTHLIKTRGQQVTLRCSSQSGHNTVSWYQQALGQGPQFIFQYYREEENGRGNFPPRFSGLQFPNYSSELNVNALELDDSALYLCASSPRGGRGYTFGSGTRLTVV.

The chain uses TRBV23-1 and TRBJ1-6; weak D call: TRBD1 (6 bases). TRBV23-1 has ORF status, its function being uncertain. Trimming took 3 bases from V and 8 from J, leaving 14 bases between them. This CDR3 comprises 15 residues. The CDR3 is CASSQGHKEDSPLHF. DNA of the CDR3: TGCGCCAGCAGTCAGGGACACAAAGAGGATTCACCCCTCCACTTT.

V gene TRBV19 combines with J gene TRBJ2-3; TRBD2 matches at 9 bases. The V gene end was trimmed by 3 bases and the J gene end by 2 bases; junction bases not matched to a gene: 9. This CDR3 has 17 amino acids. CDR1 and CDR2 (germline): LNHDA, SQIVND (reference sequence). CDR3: CASSIKRLADTTDTQYF. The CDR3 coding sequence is TGTGCCAGTAGTATTAAGAGACTAGCGGATACCACAGATACGCAGTATTTT.

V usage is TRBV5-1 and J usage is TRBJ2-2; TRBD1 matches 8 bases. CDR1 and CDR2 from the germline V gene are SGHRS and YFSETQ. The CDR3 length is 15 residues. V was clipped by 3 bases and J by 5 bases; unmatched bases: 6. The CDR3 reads CASSSGQGRTGELFF. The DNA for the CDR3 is TGCGCCAGCAGCTCCGGACAGGGAAGAACCGGGGAGCTGTTTTTT.

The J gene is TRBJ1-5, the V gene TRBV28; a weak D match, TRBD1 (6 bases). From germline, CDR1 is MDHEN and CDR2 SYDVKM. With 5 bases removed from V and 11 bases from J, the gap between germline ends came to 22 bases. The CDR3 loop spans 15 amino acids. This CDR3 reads CASSTPEGGGGAQHF. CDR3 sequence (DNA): TGTGCCAGCAGTACCCCGGAGGGGGGGGGAGGAGCCCAGCATTTT.